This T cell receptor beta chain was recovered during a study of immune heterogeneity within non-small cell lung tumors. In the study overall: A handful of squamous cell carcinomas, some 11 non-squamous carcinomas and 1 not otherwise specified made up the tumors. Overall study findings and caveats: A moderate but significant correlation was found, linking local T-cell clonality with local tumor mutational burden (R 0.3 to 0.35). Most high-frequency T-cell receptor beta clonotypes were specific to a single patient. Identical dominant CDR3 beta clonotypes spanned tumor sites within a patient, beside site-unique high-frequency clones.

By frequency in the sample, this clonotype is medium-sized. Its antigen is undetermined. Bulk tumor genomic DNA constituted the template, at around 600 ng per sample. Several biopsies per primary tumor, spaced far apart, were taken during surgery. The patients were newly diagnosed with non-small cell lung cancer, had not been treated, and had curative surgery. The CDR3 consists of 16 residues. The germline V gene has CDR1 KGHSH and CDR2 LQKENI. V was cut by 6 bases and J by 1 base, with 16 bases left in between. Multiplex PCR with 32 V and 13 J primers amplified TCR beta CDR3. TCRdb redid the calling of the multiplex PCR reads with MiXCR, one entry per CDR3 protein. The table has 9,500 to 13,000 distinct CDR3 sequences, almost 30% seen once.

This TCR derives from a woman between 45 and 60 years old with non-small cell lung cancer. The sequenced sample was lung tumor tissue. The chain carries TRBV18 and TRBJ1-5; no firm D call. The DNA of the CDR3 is TGTGCCAGCTCCCCCTATAGAGGGCCGAGCAATCAGCCCCAGCATTTT. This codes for CASSPYRGPSNQPQHF.